This TCR beta chain comes out of a study of CD8 T cells in Susac syndrome. This clonotype is a singleton in its sample. The antigen remains unidentified. Study results and limitations: The TCR sequencing and HLA analysis in the study involved a relatively small number of individuals, as the study acknowledged.

Reverse transcription of roughly 0.45 to 1 ug RNA used random hexamers. Across 54 Vbeta and 13 Jbeta, immunoSEQ multiplex PCR amplified TCR beta CDR3. TCRdb re-called the immunoSEQ multiplex PCR reads through MiXCR, storing one row per CDR3 protein. The sample holds 150,000 to 200,000 distinct CDR3 sequences, nearly 97% seen once. From germline, CDR1 is LNHDA and CDR2 SQIVND (reference sequence). Trimming removed 7 bases from V and 3 bases from J, with 14 bases in between. This CDR3 has 14 amino acids. Sequenced: CD4+ T cells from PBMCs. The chain uses TRBV19 and TRBJ2-3; D is perhaps TRBD2 (5 bases). This sequence originates from a human donor with multiple sclerosis. The chain's CDR3 is CASNTGIPTDTQYF. CDR3 DNA: TGTGCCAGTAACACGGGGATCCCAACAGATACGCAGTATTTT. The full variable domain, with the rest looked up from reference TRBV19 and TRBJ2-3, is DGGITQSPKYLFRKEGQNVTLSCEQNLNHDAMYWYRQDPGQGLRLIYYSQIVNDFQKGDIAEGYSVSREKKESFPLTVTSAQKNPTAFYLCASNTGIPTDTQYFGPGTRLTVL.